This T cell receptor beta chain was profiled in a study of blood T cells in healthy people across ages. Germline values: CDR1 MNHNS, CDR2 SASEGT. V dropped 2 bases and J dropped 2; count of bases not matched to a gene: 7. The CDR3 runs 16 residues. Next came a second PCR, run for about 6 to 11 cycles, which used a sample-barcoded 5' primer along with a J-beta primer mix. TCRdb re-called the 5' RACE reads with MiXCR, one entry per CDR3 protein. This table has about 1.6 million distinct CDR3 sequences, roughly 32% appearing once. The J gene is TRBJ1-2, the V gene TRBV6-1; 8 positions agree with TRBD1. This receptor was obtained from a young woman in good health. The sample was blood. CDR3 coding DNA: TGTGCCAGCAGTGAAAGTCTCGCAGGGGGCAACTATGGCTACACCTTC. It yields the protein CASSESLAGGNYGYTF.